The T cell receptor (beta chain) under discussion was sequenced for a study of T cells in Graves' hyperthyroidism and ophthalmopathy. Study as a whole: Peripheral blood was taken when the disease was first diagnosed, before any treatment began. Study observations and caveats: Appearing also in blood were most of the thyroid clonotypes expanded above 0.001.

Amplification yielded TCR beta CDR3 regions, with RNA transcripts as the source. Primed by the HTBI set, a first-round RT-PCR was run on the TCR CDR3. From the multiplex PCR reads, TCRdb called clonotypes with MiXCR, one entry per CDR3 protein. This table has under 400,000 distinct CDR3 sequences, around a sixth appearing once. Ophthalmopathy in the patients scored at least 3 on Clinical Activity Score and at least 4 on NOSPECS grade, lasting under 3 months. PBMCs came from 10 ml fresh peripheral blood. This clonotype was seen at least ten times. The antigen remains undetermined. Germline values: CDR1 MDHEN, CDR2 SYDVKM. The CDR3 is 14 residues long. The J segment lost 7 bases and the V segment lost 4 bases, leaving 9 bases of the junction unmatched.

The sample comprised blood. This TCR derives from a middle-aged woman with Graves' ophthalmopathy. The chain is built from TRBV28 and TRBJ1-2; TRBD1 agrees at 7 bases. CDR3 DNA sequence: TGTGCCAGCAGTTCACAGGGGATAAAAGTTGGCTACACCTTC. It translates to CASSSQGIKVGYTF.